The 27 T cell receptor beta chains below were found in one sample sequenced in a study of blood T cells in healthy people across ages. With a J-beta primer mix and a sample-barcoded 5' primer, a second PCR ran about 6 to 11 cycles. TCRdb re-analysed the 5' RACE reads in MiXCR, keeping a single row per CDR3 protein. In the table there are about 780,000 distinct CDR3 sequences, about 62% of which are singletons. Sequencing used blood. The source of these receptors is a man aged 25-45 years in good health.

The rearrangement links TRBV12-3 or TRBV12-4 to TRBJ2-1; D uncertain. The CDR3 covers 13 residues. Deletions cut 7 bases from V and 6 bases from J, with 13 bases between. CDR3 bases: TGTGCCAGCACTCTGGCGTGGTTCAATGAGCAGTTCTTC. Translated, it gives CASTLAWFNEQFF.

The chain joins TRBV12-3 or TRBV12-4 to TRBJ2-7; possibly TRBD2 for D (5 bases). V was shortened by 5 bases and J by 2 bases, with 13 bases between the two germline ends. The CDR3 is 14 amino acids. The CDR3 DNA follows: TGTGCCAGCAGTCCTCGAGAGGGAGCCTACGAGCAGTACTTC. This sequence encodes CASSPREGAYEQYF.

This clonotype was detected only once. The V and J genes are TRBV12-3 or TRBV12-4 and TRBJ2-3; 8 bases align to TRBD2. This CDR3 region has 16 residues. V lost 6 bases, J lost 0 bases, and 8 bases stayed unmatched. CDR3 region: CASSTRGALSTDTQYF. The CDR3 DNA reads TGTGCCAGCAGCACGCGGGGGGCCCTTAGCACAGATACGCAGTATTTT.

V is TRBV9 and J is TRBJ2-5; 7 bases fit TRBD1. The last part of the DNA fits TRBJ2-7 better; the J call may be wrong. The CDR3 loop spans 14 amino acids. Germline V gives CDR1 SGDLS, CDR2 YYNGEE. The CDR3 spells CASSADRSWNEQYF. The CDR3 DNA reads TGTGCCAGCAGCGCGGACAGGTCATGGAACGAGCAGTACTTC.

The V call is TRBV20-1, the J call TRBJ2-3; 9 bases agree with TRBD2. The CDR3 totals 15 residues. CDR1 and CDR2 from the germline V gene are DFQATT and SNEGSKA (reference sequence). The V and J ends lost 3 bases and 6 bases, in that order; junction bases with no gene match: 10. The CDR3: CSARDSGGTGDTQYF. Written as DNA, the CDR3 is TGCAGTGCTAGGGATAGCGGGGGTACCGGGGATACGCAGTATTTT.

The rearrangement joins TRBV10-3 to TRBJ2-1; D uncertain. This CDR3 is built from 12 residues. Trimming removed 4 bases from V and 5 bases from J, with 6 bases in between. CDR1 ENHRY and CDR2 SYGVKD come from the germline V gene. The CDR3 reads CAISAADNEQFF. CDR3 coding DNA: TGTGCCATCAGTGCTGCGGACAATGAGCAGTTCTTC.

V gene TRBV7-2 combines with J gene TRBJ2-1; the match to TRBD2 covers 11 bases. The V gene's germline CDR1 is SGHTA and CDR2 FQGNSA. This CDR3 contains 16 residues. V lost 6 bases, J lost 3 bases, and 7 bases stayed unmatched. CDR3 loop: CASRRTLAGGYNEQFF. DNA for the CDR3: TGTGCCAGCAGGAGGACTCTAGCGGGGGGCTACAATGAGCAGTTCTTC.

As concerns this clonotype: An end of the junction differs from the germline gene, which may be a read error. The chain employs TRBV7-2 and TRBJ2-5; a weak D match, TRBD2 (5 bases). The J call may not be correct, given that the DNA end is closer to TRBJ2-7. Per germline, CDR1 SGHTA and CDR2 FQGNSA. CDR3 length equals 13 residues. The CDR3 coding sequence is TGTGTCAGCAGCTTAGGACTCCTCTACGAGCAGTACTTC. The encoded protein is CVSSLGLLYEQYF.

The rearrangement joins TRBV11-1 to TRBJ2-3; TRBD2 agrees at 8 bases. The V gene's germline CDR1 is SGHAT and CDR2 FQDESV (reference sequence). J lost 2 bases, V lost 3 bases, and 10 bases had no gene match. The CDR3 length is 17 residues. The CDR3 nucleotides read TGTGCCAGCAGCTTTACGGGAGGGACGGGCTTCACAGATACGCAGTATTTT. Protein: CASSFTGGTGFTDTQYF.

This chain joins TRBV14 and TRBJ1-6; 11 positions agree with TRBD1. V trimming: 1 base; J trimming: 9 bases; junction bases outside the gene matches: 5. The germline V gene encodes CDR1 SGHDN and CDR2 FVKESK. This CDR3 contains 16 residues. The CDR3 nucleotides read TGTGCCAGCAGCCAAGTCGAAGGACAGGGGGCTTCACCCCTCCACTTT. This codes for CASSQVEGQGASPLHF.

This sequence joins TRBV6-5 and TRBJ1-2, with 10 bases matching TRBD1. CDR1 is MNHEY and CDR2 is SVGAGI in the germline V gene. The CDR3 extends over 19 amino acids. V lost 0 bases and J lost 7; bases outside the gene matches: 17. CDR3 DNA: TGTGCCAGCAGTTACTCGTCTTCGGGACAGGGGAACTTAAGGGGTGGCTACACCTTC. This codes for CASSYSSSGQGNLRGGYTF.

V gene TRBV24-1 combines with J gene TRBJ2-5, with TRBD1 identical over 8 bases. The DNA end lines up better with TRBJ2-7; the J call may be wrong. Germline V gives CDR1 KGHDR, CDR2 SFDVKD. The CDR3 runs to 14 residues. In DNA, the CDR3 is TGTGCCACCAGTGAACGCGGACAGGGCTACGAGCAGTACTTC. Protein: CATSERGQGYEQYF.

The DNA of the CDR3 is TGCGCCAGCATCATGCTTGGGGGGGATACGCAGTATTTT. This translates into CASIMLGGDTQYF. V gene TRBV5-1 combines with J gene TRBJ2-3; D may be TRBD2 (6 bases). V shed 6 bases and J shed 6 bases, with 14 bases lying between them. The CDR3 covers 13 residues. Germline assignment: CDR1 SGHRS and CDR2 YFSETQ. Combining the CDR3 with reference TRBV5-1 and TRBJ2-3 gives the whole variable domain KAGVTQTPRYLIKTRGQQVTLSCSPISGHRSVSWYQQTPGQGLQFLFEYFSETQRNKGNFPGRFSGRQFSNSRSEMNVSTLELGDSALYLCASIMLGGDTQYFGPGTRLTVL.

The CDR3 is CSVGNRGRFDEQFF. CDR3 nucleotide sequence: TGCAGCGTTGGGAACAGGGGGCGCTTCGATGAGCAGTTCTTC. The chain is built from TRBV29-1 and TRBJ2-1, with 9 positions matching TRBD1. CDR3 size: 14 residues. The germline CDR1 and CDR2 sequences are SQVTM and ANQGSEA. Germline trimming cut 4 bases from V and 8 bases from J; bases unmatched to any gene: 9.

The V and J genes are TRBV10-3 and TRBJ2-7; 7 nucleotides align to TRBD1. CDR1 and CDR2 from the germline V gene are ENHRY and SYGVKD. There are 13 residues in the CDR3. Unmatched junction bases numbered 4, after V lost 5 bases and J lost 3 bases. The CDR3 DNA follows: TGTGCCATCAGTACAGGGGCAAACTACGAGCAGTACTTC. Translated, it gives CAISTGANYEQYF.

V and J are TRBV6-2 or TRBV6-3 and TRBJ2-3; D could derive from TRBD1 or TRBD2 (5 bases each). This CDR3 is 15 amino acids long. Trimming pared 6 bases from V and 2 bases from J, leaving 15 bases between. CDR1 is MNHEY, CDR2 SVGEGT, per germline. The CDR3 nucleotides are TGTGCCAGCAGAGAGGGACCGTCTTTCACAGATACGCAGTATTTT. It codes for CASREGPSFTDTQYF.

The rearrangement uses TRBV20-1 and TRBJ2-3; 13 bases are shared with TRBD2. The CDR3 sequence is 14 residues long. Germline V gene sequence: CDR1 DFQATT, CDR2 SNEGSKA (reference sequence). With V trimmed by 5 bases and J by 8 bases, 7 bases remained unmatched. CDR3 protein: CSAGTSGVPGTQYF. The CDR3 region has the DNA TGCAGTGCTGGGACTAGCGGGGTCCCTGGTACGCAGTATTTT.

The chain recombines TRBV20-1 with TRBJ1-6, with unresolved D. Trimming cost V 1 base and J 1 base, with 11 bases left between them. Germline CDR1 is DFQATT and CDR2 is SNEGSKA (reference sequence). This CDR3 region has 16 residues. The CDR3 protein is CSARGPVSSYNSPLHF. CDR3 nucleotide sequence: TGCAGTGCTAGAGGGCCCGTGAGTTCCTATAATTCACCCCTCCACTTT.

CDR3 DNA: TGTGCCAGCAGTTTTCATGGGGGTCGATATGGCTACACCTTC. This codes for CASSFHGGRYGYTF. V gene TRBV28 combines with J gene TRBJ1-2; D perhaps matches TRBD1 (5 bases). The germline V gene encodes CDR1 MDHEN and CDR2 SYDVKM. Trimming took 3 bases from V and 5 from J, leaving 13 bases between them. The CDR3 has 14 amino acids.

This CDR3 reads CASSDQPDGFWPKNIQYF. The CDR3 DNA follows: TGCGCCAGCAGCGACCAACCTGACGGTTTTTGGCCCAAAAACATTCAGTACTTC. V usage is TRBV5-1 and J usage is TRBJ2-4; D gene ambiguous. Germline assignment: CDR1 SGHRS and CDR2 YFSETQ. Trimming pared 4 bases from V and 2 bases from J, leaving 22 bases between. CDR3 length: 18 residues.

The J gene is TRBJ2-3, the V gene TRBV4-2, with 8 bases identical to TRBD1. Germline CDR1 reads LGHNA; CDR2 reads YNFKEQ. Trimming took 3 bases from V and 1 from J; bases not matched to a gene: 9. The CDR3 spans 17 residues. DNA for the CDR3: TGTGCCAGCAGCCAGGAGGGGACAGGAGCCGGCACAGATACGCAGTATTTT. Translated: CASSQEGTGAGTDTQYF.

This clonotype was picked up one time. This chain joins TRBV6-6 and TRBJ2-1; perhaps D is TRBD1 or TRBD2 (5 bases each). V was cut by 7 bases and J by 4 bases, with 14 bases left in between. The germline gives CDR1 MNHNY, CDR2 SVGAGI (reference sequence). The CDR3 is 14 residues long. The CDR3 protein is CASNQPGPYNEQFF. CDR3 nucleotides: TGTGCCAGCAATCAACCGGGACCGTACAATGAGCAGTTCTTC.

J is TRBJ2-3 and V is TRBV27, with a tentative D call TRBD1 (6 bases). The CDR3 totals 13 residues. With 4 bases removed from V and 4 bases from J, the gap between germline ends came to 9 bases. Germline V gene data show CDR1 as MNHEY and CDR2 as SMNVEV (reference sequence). The CDR3 reads CASSSYRADTQYF. The CDR3 DNA reads TGTGCCAGCAGTTCTTACAGGGCAGATACGCAGTATTTT.

This chain uses TRBV5-1 with TRBJ2-7; 8 nucleotides match TRBD1. The germline CDR1 and CDR2 sequences are SGHRS and YFSETQ. Trimming at V came to 4 bases and at J to 0 bases, leaving 9 bases not matched to a gene. CDR3 length: 16 amino acids. The CDR3: CASSPRDRRSSYEQYF. The CDR3 DNA follows: TGCGCCAGCAGCCCGAGGGACAGGAGGAGCTCCTACGAGCAGTACTTC.

The chain recombines TRBV27 with TRBJ2-5, with 8 bases lining up with TRBD2. V was pared by 6 bases and J by 4 bases, with 4 bases of the junction left unmatched. The CDR3 extends over 13 amino acids. Germline V lookup: CDR1 MNHEY, CDR2 SMNVEV (reference sequence). CDR3: CASRGGGIETQYF. The CDR3 nucleotides read TGTGCCAGCAGGGGCGGGGGGATAGAGACCCAGTACTTC.

The chain links TRBV7-8 to TRBJ2-3; 8 nucleotides match TRBD2. This CDR3 has 16 residues. Germline V gives CDR1 SGHVS, CDR2 FQNEAQ. With V trimmed by 5 bases and J by 7 bases, 14 bases remained unmatched. CDR3 loop: CASSRDPGLGLNTQYF. CDR3 nucleotides: TGTGCCAGCAGCAGGGACCCGGGACTAGGGCTAAATACGCAGTATTTT.

This clonotype was found a few times. The DNA for the CDR3 is TGTGCCAGCAGTGGGGGGGGCCAACAAGAGACCCAGTACTTC. Translation gives CASSGGGQQETQYF. This chain connects TRBV7-2 to TRBJ2-7, with a tentative D call TRBD2 (7 bases). Judging by the DNA end, TRBJ2-5 fits better; the J call may be wrong. Germline CDR1 and CDR2: SGHTA and FQGNSA. The CDR3 loop spans 14 amino acids.